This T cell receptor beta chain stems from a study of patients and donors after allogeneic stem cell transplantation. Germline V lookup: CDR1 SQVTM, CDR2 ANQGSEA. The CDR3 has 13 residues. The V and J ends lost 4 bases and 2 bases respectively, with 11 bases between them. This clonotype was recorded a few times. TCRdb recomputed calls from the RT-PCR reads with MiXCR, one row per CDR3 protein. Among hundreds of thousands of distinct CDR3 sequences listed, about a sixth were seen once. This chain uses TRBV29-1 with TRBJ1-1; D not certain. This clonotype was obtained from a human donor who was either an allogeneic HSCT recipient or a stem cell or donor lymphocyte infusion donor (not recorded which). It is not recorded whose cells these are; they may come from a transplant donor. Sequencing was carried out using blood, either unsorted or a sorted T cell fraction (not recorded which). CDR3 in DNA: TGCAGCGTTGCCCCACGCGCCAACACTGAAGCTTTCTTT. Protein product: CSVAPRANTEAFF.